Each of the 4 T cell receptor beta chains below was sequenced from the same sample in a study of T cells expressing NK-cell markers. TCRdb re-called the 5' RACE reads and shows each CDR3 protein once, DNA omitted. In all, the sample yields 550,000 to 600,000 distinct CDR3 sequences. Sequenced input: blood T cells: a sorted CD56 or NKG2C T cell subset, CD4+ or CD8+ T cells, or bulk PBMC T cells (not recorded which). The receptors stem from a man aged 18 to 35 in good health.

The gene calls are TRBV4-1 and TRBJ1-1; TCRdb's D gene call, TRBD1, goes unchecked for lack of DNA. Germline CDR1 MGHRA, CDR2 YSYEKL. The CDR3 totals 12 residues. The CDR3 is CASSHDRVEAFF.

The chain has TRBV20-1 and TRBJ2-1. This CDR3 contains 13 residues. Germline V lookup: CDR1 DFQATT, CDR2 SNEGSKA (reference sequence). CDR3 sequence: CSARDQIGYWQSF.

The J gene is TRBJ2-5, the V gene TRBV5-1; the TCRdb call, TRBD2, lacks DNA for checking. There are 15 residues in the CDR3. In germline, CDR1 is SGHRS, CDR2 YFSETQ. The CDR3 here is CASSLPGTTGETQYF.

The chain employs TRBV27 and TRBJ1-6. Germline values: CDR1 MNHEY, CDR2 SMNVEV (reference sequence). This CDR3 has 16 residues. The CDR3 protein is CASRLSQSSYNSPLHF.